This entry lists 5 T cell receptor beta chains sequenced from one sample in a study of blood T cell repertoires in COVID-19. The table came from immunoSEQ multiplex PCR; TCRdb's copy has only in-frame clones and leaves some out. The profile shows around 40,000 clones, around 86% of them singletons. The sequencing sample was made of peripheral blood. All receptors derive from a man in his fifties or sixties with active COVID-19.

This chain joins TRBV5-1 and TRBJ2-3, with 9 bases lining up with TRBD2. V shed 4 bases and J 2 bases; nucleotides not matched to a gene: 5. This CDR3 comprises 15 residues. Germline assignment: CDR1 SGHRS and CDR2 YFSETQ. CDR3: CASSQGLADTDTQYF. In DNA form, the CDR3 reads TGCGCCAGCAGCCAGGGACTAGCAGACACAGATACGCAGTATTTT.

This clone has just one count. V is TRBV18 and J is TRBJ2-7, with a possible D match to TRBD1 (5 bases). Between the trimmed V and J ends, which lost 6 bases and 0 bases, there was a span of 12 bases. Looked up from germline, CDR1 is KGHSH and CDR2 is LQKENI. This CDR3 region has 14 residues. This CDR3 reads CASSLGQSSYEQYF. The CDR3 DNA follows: TGTGCCAGCTCCCTGGGGCAGAGCTCCTACGAGCAGTACTTC. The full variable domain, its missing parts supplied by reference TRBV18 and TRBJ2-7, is NAGVMQNPRHLVRRRGQEARLRCSPMKGHSHVYWYRQLPEEGLKFMVYLQKENIIDESGMPKERFSAEFPKEGPSILRIQQVVRGDSAAYFCASSLGQSSYEQYFGPGTRLTVT.

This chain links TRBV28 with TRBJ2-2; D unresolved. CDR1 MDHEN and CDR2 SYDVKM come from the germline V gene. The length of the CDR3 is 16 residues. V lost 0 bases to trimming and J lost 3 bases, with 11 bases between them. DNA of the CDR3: TGTGCCAGCAGTTTATGGTCGAGGAGTTACACCGGGGAGCTGTTTTTT. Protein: CASSLWSRSYTGELFF.

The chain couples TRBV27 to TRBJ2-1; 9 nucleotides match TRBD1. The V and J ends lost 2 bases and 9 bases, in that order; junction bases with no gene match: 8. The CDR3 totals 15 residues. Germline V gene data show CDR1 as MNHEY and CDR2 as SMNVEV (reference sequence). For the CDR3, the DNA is TGTGCCAGCAGTTTAGAGACAGGGGGTTCCAGTGAGCAGTTCTTC. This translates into CASSLETGGSSEQFF.

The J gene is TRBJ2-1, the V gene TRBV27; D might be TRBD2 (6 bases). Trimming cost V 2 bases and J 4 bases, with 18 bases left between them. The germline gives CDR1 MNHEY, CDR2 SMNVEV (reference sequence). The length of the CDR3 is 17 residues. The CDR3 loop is CASSLMYRETGYNEQFF. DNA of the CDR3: TGTGCCAGCAGTTTAATGTATCGGGAGACGGGTTACAATGAGCAGTTCTTC.